Sequencing of this T cell receptor beta chain was carried out in a study of regulatory T cells in long-lasting Graves disease. Arm-PCR of CDR3 regions and iRepertoire HTBI primers were the basis on which TCR beta libraries were built. In the original processing: Across samples, 62 TRBV and more than twelve TRBJ segments were found. From the multiplex PCR reads, TCRdb called clonotypes with MiXCR, one entry per CDR3 protein. For this entry, the V and J calls and clone size follow TCRdb and not the study's own pipeline. Here the sample spans roughly 300,000 distinct CDR3 sequences, 20% to 25% being singletons. Time point reported: persistent/refractory GD, antithyroid drugs over 5 years with positive TRAb. Generation of the TCR library employed RNA extracted from PBMCs. Each patient gave around 8.1 milliliters of EDTA-anticoagulated peripheral blood. Remarks on this clonotype: Its antigen is currently unknown. A much larger clone differs from this one at a single base, so this may be a read error.

Study outcomes and limitations: Public clonotype sharing was higher in persistent than newly diagnosed patients. Reduced TCR diversity was observed in persistent Graves' patients versus newly diagnosed patients.

The sequences come from peripheral blood mononuclear cells (PBMCs), collected when the disease was refractory, from a patient treated with antithyroid drugs. This receptor was taken from a female donor with Graves disease.

Here the CDR3 reads CVSSQEGTSGSSYEQYF. In nucleotides, the CDR3 is TGTGTCAGCAGCCAAGAGGGGACTAGCGGGAGCTCCTACGAGCAGTACTTC. This chain joins TRBV14 and TRBJ2-7; 14 bases line up with TRBD2. Germline loops: CDR1 SGHDN, CDR2 FVKESK. This CDR3 has 17 residues.